This T cell receptor beta chain was sequenced for a study of blood T cell repertoires in COVID-19. The junction had 5 bases not matched to a gene; V was cut back by 8 bases and J by 4 bases. Germline CDR1 SGDLS, CDR2 YYNGEE. This CDR3 is built from 14 residues. TCRdb's table, derived via immunoSEQ multiplex PCR, lists solely in-frame clones and lacks some. The data hold about 160,000 clones, with approximately 91% observed a single time. The clonotype originates from a man between 18 and 35 years old with acute or convalescent COVID-19. The source material was peripheral blood. The chain couples TRBV9 to TRBJ2-1, with 11 bases that match TRBD2. The CDR3 sequence: CASNRLAGYNEQFF. In DNA form, the CDR3 reads TGTGCCAGTAACCGACTAGCGGGGTACAATGAGCAGTTCTTC.